These 31 T cell receptor beta chains were all obtained from the same sample, sequenced in a study of blood T cell repertoires in COVID-19. Produced via immunoSEQ multiplex PCR; TCRdb's table is partial and in-frame only. This table holds a few hundred thousand clones, roughly nine tenths found once. Sample: peripheral blood. The receptors were gathered from a man aged 60-69 years with acute or convalescent COVID-19.

The V gene is TRBV7-9, the J gene TRBJ1-1; D perhaps matches TRBD1 (5 bases). The length of the CDR3 is 14 residues. Looked up from germline, CDR1 is SEHNR and CDR2 is FQNEAQ (reference sequence). V dropped 5 bases and J dropped 7 bases, with 17 bases sitting between them. The CDR3 sequence is CASSPQAQGGEAFF. The CDR3 DNA is TGTGCCAGCAGCCCCCAGGCCCAGGGCGGTGAAGCTTTCTTT.

This chain connects TRBV10-3 to TRBJ2-1, with 11 nucleotides matching TRBD2. CDR1 ENHRY and CDR2 SYGVKD come from the germline V gene. J lost 8 bases, V lost 0 bases, and 6 bases had no gene match. The CDR3 sequence is 16 residues long. CDR3 nucleotides: TGTGCCATCAGTGAGTCGCTAGCGGGAGGCCCCGATGAGCAGTTCTTC. Encoded protein: CAISESLAGGPDEQFF.

The chain links TRBV4-3 to TRBJ1-1; TRBD1 matches 7 bases. The J segment lost 10 bases and the V segment lost 1 base, leaving 3 bases of the junction unmatched. The CDR3 runs to 12 residues. Per germline, CDR1 LGHNA and CDR2 YSLEER. Here the CDR3 reads CASSQGQGSAFF. The CDR3 nucleotides are TGCGCCAGCAGCCAAGGACAGGGATCAGCTTTCTTT.

The chain joins TRBV28 to TRBJ1-4; D is uncertain. The CDR3 sequence is 13 residues long. The V end was cut by 5 bases, the J end by 0 bases, with 4 bases between. Germline CDR1 and CDR2: MDHEN and SYDVKM. The CDR3 here is CASSPATNEKLFF. The CDR3, as DNA: TGTGCCAGCAGTCCGGCAACTAATGAAAAACTGTTTTTT. Drawing the rest from reference TRBV28 and TRBJ1-4, the complete variable domain is DVKVTQSSRYLVKRTGEKVFLECVQDMDHENMFWYRQDPGLGLRLIYFSYDVKMKEKGDIPEGYSVSREKKERFSLILESASTNQTSMYLCASSPATNEKLFFGSGTQLSVL.

This chain connects TRBV7-6 to TRBJ2-2, with 10 nucleotides matching TRBD2. The trim removed 1 base at V and 0 bases at J, leaving 11 bases unmatched. This CDR3 region has 20 residues. Germline CDR1 reads SGHVS; CDR2 reads FNYEAQ. CDR3 sequence (DNA): TGTGCCAGCAGCTTAGGCCCACCGGGACTAGCGAAAACGAACACCGGGGAGCTGTTTTTT. This sequence encodes CASSLGPPGLAKTNTGELFF.

The rearrangement links TRBV6-5 to TRBJ1-3; D ambiguous. Germline loops: CDR1 MNHEY, CDR2 SVGAGI. This CDR3 region has 14 residues. V was clipped by 5 bases and J by 0 bases, with 8 bases between them. CDR3 protein: CASSPHSSGNTIYF. DNA of the CDR3: TGTGCCAGCAGTCCTCACAGCTCTGGAAACACCATATATTTT.

This chain links TRBV6-6 with TRBJ1-5, with D perhaps matching TRBD1 (6 bases). The CDR3 extends over 14 amino acids. Germline CDR1 reads MNHNY; CDR2 reads SVGAGI (reference sequence). The V end lost 10 bases, the J end lost 1 base, and 14 bases lay between the germline ends. CDR3 nucleotide sequence: TGTGCCACCGGCACAGGGATGAGCAATCAGCCCCAGCATTTT. Its translation is CATGTGMSNQPQHF.

The rearrangement links TRBV6-2 or TRBV6-3 to TRBJ2-1; 16 bases are shared with TRBD2. The CDR3 covers 15 residues. Germline trimming cut 4 bases from V and 9 bases from J; bases unmatched to any gene: 3. The germline gives CDR1 MNHEY, CDR2 SVGEGT. CDR3 coding DNA: TGTGCCAGCAGTTCGGGACTAGCGGGAGGGGTTGAGCAGTTCTTC. As protein: CASSSGLAGGVEQFF.

This clone was seen just once. CDR3 coding DNA: TGTGCCACCAGTGATTACCGGGGTGGCGGTGGCTACACCTTC. Translation gives CATSDYRGGGGYTF. J is TRBJ1-2 and V is TRBV24-1; D gene uncertain. The germline gives CDR1 KGHDR, CDR2 SFDVKD. The CDR3 contains 14 residues. Trimming removed 2 bases at V and 7 bases at J, with 13 bases between.

J is TRBJ1-1 and V is TRBV6-5, with D unresolved. The ends were cut back, 6 bases at V and 4 bases at J, with 12 bases in the middle. The CDR3 is 13 residues long. Germline values: CDR1 MNHEY, CDR2 SVGAGI. CDR3 region: CASRRSFGTEAFF. The DNA for the CDR3 is TGTGCCAGCAGAAGAAGTTTCGGCACTGAAGCTTTCTTT.

The J gene is TRBJ2-1, the V gene TRBV28; TRBD1 matches at 7 bases. V trimming: 5 bases; J trimming: 6 bases; junction bases outside the gene matches: 10. The germline V gene encodes CDR1 MDHEN and CDR2 SYDVKM. The CDR3 runs to 15 residues. CDR3 amino acids: CASSLTGTIPNEQFF. The CDR3 bases are TGTGCCAGCAGTCTGACAGGGACAATCCCCAATGAGCAGTTCTTC.

The chain combines TRBV4-3 with TRBJ1-3, with D uncertain. Deletions cut 3 bases from V and 0 bases from J, with 15 bases between. This CDR3 has 17 residues. Germline loops: CDR1 LGHNA, CDR2 YSLEER. The chain's CDR3 is CASSQVSRSSSGNTIYF. The CDR3, as DNA: TGCGCCAGCAGCCAGGTATCTCGCTCGAGCTCTGGAAACACCATATATTTT.

The chain carries TRBV3-1 (or the pseudogene TRBV3-2) and TRBJ1-4; D is undetermined. Trimming pared 0 bases from V and 13 bases from J, leaving 9 bases between. The length of the CDR3 is 12 residues. Looked up from germline, CDR1 is LGHDT and CDR2 is YNNKEL (reference sequence). The CDR3 protein is CASSQDNIILFF. The CDR3 DNA reads TGTGCCAGCAGCCAAGATAACATTATACTGTTTTTT.

For this clone: Other DNA sequences of this sample code for an identical CDR3. The chain uses TRBV5-4 and TRBJ2-5; weak D call: TRBD2 (6 bases). Germline CDR1 is SGHNT and CDR2 is YYREEE (reference sequence). This CDR3 region has 15 residues. Trimming cost V 0 bases and J 1 base, with 10 bases left between them. The CDR3 loop is CASSLGQGGQETQYF. CDR3 DNA: TGTGCCAGCAGCTTGGGCCAGGGAGGCCAAGAGACCCAGTACTTC. The variable domain in full, completed from reference TRBV5-4 and TRBJ2-5, reads ETGVTQSPTHLIKTRGQQVTLRCSSQSGHNTVSWYQQALGQGPQFIFQYYREEENGRGNFPPRFSGLQFPNYSSELNVNALELDDSALYLCASSLGQGGQETQYFGPGTRLLVL.

The CDR3 region has the DNA TGTGCCAGCAGTTCCGGGTCCCCGAGGGAGCAGTACTTC. It specifies CASSSGSPREQYF. The chain uses TRBV28 and TRBJ2-7; no clear D gene. CDR3 length equals 13 residues. CDR1 and CDR2 (germline): MDHEN, SYDVKM. V lost 4 bases and J lost 7, with 14 bases in between.

V usage is TRBV9 and J usage is TRBJ2-2; tentatively, D is TRBD1 (6 bases). Between the trimmed V and J ends, which lost 0 bases and 4 bases, there was a span of 13 bases. The CDR3 has 16 amino acids. From germline, CDR1 is SGDLS and CDR2 YYNGEE. CDR3 sequence reads: CASSVEGVSATGELFF. The CDR3 DNA sequence: TGTGCCAGCAGCGTAGAGGGGGTTTCGGCCACCGGGGAGCTGTTTTTT.

The chain has TRBV5-1 and TRBJ2-1, with 11 bases matching TRBD2. The V segment lost 4 bases and the J segment 7 bases; nucleotides outside the gene matches: 10. Germline CDR1 SGHRS, CDR2 YFSETQ. The CDR3 is made up of 16 amino acids. Here the CDR3 DNA reads TGCGCCAGCAGCATCGTAGCGGGAGGGCCGGCAAATGAGCAGTTCTTC. It specifies CASSIVAGGPANEQFF. The variable domain in full, with the rest retrieved from reference TRBV5-1 and TRBJ2-1, is KAGVTQTPRYLIKTRGQQVTLSCSPISGHRSVSWYQQTPGQGLQFLFEYFSETQRNKGNFPGRFSGRQFSNSRSEMNVSTLELGDSALYLCASSIVAGGPANEQFFGPGTRLTVL.

V gene TRBV12-5 combines with J gene TRBJ2-3; 11 positions match TRBD2. CDR1 and CDR2 (germline): LGHNT, FRNRAP. This CDR3 comprises 17 residues. Trimming cost V 6 bases and J 2 bases; bases outside gene matches: 10. Here the CDR3 reads CASGAGTSGLNTDTQYF. The CDR3 nucleotides are TGTGCTAGTGGCGCCGGGACTAGCGGACTTAACACAGATACGCAGTATTTT.

The CDR3 is CAWPQRGSINYGYTF. DNA for the CDR3: TGTGCCTGGCCCCAGCGGGGCTCCATTAACTATGGCTACACCTTC. The chain has TRBV30 and TRBJ1-2, with D possibly being TRBD1 (5 bases). V lost 5 bases, J lost 1 base, and 17 bases lay in between. CDR1 and CDR2 from the germline V gene are GTSNPN and SVGIG (reference sequence). The CDR3 contains 15 residues.

This chain links TRBV9 with TRBJ2-1; D is possibly TRBD1 (5 bases). Germline loops: CDR1 SGDLS, CDR2 YYNGEE. V lost 7 bases and J lost 0, with 11 bases in between. CDR3 length: 14 residues. Written as DNA, the CDR3 is TGTGCCAGCGATAGGGGCAGCTCCTACAATGAGCAGTTCTTC. Its translation is CASDRGSSYNEQFF.

The V gene is TRBV9, the J gene TRBJ1-1, with TRBD1 as a possible D gene (6 bases). The germline CDR1 and CDR2 sequences are SGDLS and YYNGEE. V was shortened by 2 bases and J by 3 bases, with 11 bases between the two germline ends. There are 14 residues in the CDR3. The CDR3 protein is CASSVGHRDTEAFF. DNA for the CDR3: TGTGCCAGCAGCGTGGGACACCGCGACACTGAAGCTTTCTTT.

V and J are TRBV6-6 and TRBJ1-4, with 11 bases identical to TRBD1. V gave up 7 bases and J gave up 8 bases; unmatched junction bases: 12. The germline V gene encodes CDR1 MNHNY and CDR2 SVGAGI (reference sequence). This CDR3 comprises 16 residues. Written as DNA, the CDR3 is TGTGCCAGCACCAGCCCGGACAGGGGGCGCGGGGAAAAACTGTTTTTT. Protein product: CASTSPDRGRGEKLFF.

CDR3 sequence (DNA): TGTGCCACCAGTACTGGTGCGTACACTGAAGCTTTCTTT. This codes for CATSTGAYTEAFF. The rearrangement uses TRBV15 and TRBJ1-1; D is ambiguous. Trimming pared 6 bases from V and 3 bases from J, leaving 11 bases between. The CDR3 is made up of 13 amino acids. CDR1 LNHNV and CDR2 YYDKDF come from the germline V gene (reference sequence).

V gene TRBV24-1 combines with J gene TRBJ1-5; no reliable D call. Germline CDR1 reads KGHDR; CDR2 reads SFDVKD. The ends were cut back, 9 bases at V and 0 bases at J, with 5 bases in the middle. This CDR3 has 12 residues. CDR3 coding DNA: TGTGCCACCCCCAGTAGCAATCAGCCCCAGCATTTT. Translation: CATPSSNQPQHF.

The J gene is TRBJ1-3, the V gene TRBV30; tentative D call: TRBD1 (5 bases). Trimming took 5 bases from V and 0 from J, leaving 14 bases between them. The CDR3 runs to 15 residues. The germline V gene has CDR1 GTSNPN and CDR2 SVGIG (reference sequence). CDR3 in DNA: TGTGCCTGGTCTCCCAGGGCCCTCTCTGGAAACACCATATATTTT. Its protein is CAWSPRALSGNTIYF.

As concerns this clone: Other DNA sequences in this sample translate to the same CDR3. The chain joins TRBV4-1 to TRBJ2-7; D gene ambiguous. The CDR3 contains 14 residues. V gave up 0 bases and J gave up 3 bases, with 9 bases separating them. Germline CDR1 MGHRA, CDR2 YSYEKL. CDR3 loop: CASSQDQAYYEQYF. In nucleotides, the CDR3 is TGCGCCAGCAGCCAAGATCAGGCGTACTACGAGCAGTACTTC.

The chain's CDR3 is CASSPTHDRAGGMNEQFF. CDR3 nucleotide sequence: TGTGCCAGCAGCCCAACGCACGACCGGGCGGGAGGGATGAATGAGCAGTTCTTC. V and J are TRBV4-2 and TRBJ2-1, with 9 bases aligning to TRBD2. Germline trimming cut 4 bases from V and 7 bases from J; bases unmatched to any gene: 17. The CDR3 loop spans 18 amino acids. The V gene's germline CDR1 is LGHNA and CDR2 YNFKEQ.

This chain uses TRBV27 with TRBJ2-2, with 10 bases matching TRBD1. CDR3 length: 14 amino acids. CDR1 is MNHEY and CDR2 is SMNVEV in the germline V gene (reference sequence). J lost 9 bases, V lost 6 bases, and 7 bases had no gene match. The CDR3 spells CASSLTGGWRELFF. CDR3 in DNA: TGTGCCAGCAGCCTGACAGGGGGCTGGAGGGAGCTGTTTTTT.

V gene TRBV5-4 combines with J gene TRBJ2-1; 8 nucleotides align to TRBD2. The CDR3 is 14 residues long. V lost 4 bases, J lost 9 bases, and 9 bases stayed unmatched. Germline lookup yields CDR1 SGHNT and CDR2 YYREEE (reference sequence). The CDR3 here is CASSPGTSNGEQFF. The CDR3 DNA reads as TGTGCCAGCAGCCCCGGGACTAGTAACGGTGAGCAGTTCTTC. Full variable domain (remainder filled in from reference TRBV5-4 and TRBJ2-1): ETGVTQSPTHLIKTRGQQVTLRCSSQSGHNTVSWYQQALGQGPQFIFQYYREEENGRGNFPPRFSGLQFPNYSSELNVNALELDDSALYLCASSPGTSNGEQFFGPGTRLTVL.

This sequence joins TRBV28 and TRBJ1-2, with D unclear. The CDR3 totals 12 residues. In germline, CDR1 is MDHEN, CDR2 SYDVKM. V was trimmed by 6 bases and J by 4 bases, leaving 9 bases between them. The CDR3 reads CASSPNGYGYTF. The CDR3, as DNA: TGTGCCAGCAGCCCGAACGGCTATGGCTACACCTTC.

The genes are TRBV18 and TRBJ1-5; D remains ambiguous. This CDR3 region has 13 residues. V was trimmed by 1 base and J by 7 bases, leaving 8 bases between them. Germline assignment: CDR1 KGHSH and CDR2 LQKENI. CDR3 coding DNA: TGTGCCAGCTCACCACGCGGAGAACAGCCCCAGCATTTT. Encoded protein: CASSPRGEQPQHF. Full variable domain (outside the CDR3, taken from reference TRBV18 and TRBJ1-5): NAGVMQNPRHLVRRRGQEARLRCSPMKGHSHVYWYRQLPEEGLKFMVYLQKENIIDESGMPKERFSAEFPKEGPSILRIQQVVRGDSAAYFCASSPRGEQPQHFGDGTRLSIL.